One T cell receptor (beta chain) is described in this entry. The record originates from a study of blood T cell repertoires in COVID-19. Study background: Specimens from acute and convalescent COVID-19 originated in the United States, Italy and Spain. In each case, the material was cDNA or gDNA derived from T cells, B-cell-depleted T cells, or PBMCs.

In the authors' methods: Quantification of nucleated cells was approximated via reference gene primer amplification. Clones were sequenced by immunoSEQ multiplex PCR, and TCRdb holds only the in-frame ones, with some missing. That table gives V, J and clone size, and the DNA gave D and trimming. The sample includes about 200,000 clones, roughly 77% of them seen just once. The CDR3 extends over 13 amino acids. V lost 6 bases, J lost 6 bases, and 11 bases lay in between. From germline, CDR1 is SGHVS and CDR2 FNYEAQ. Patients at the Seattle site were enrolled during active infection and followed longitudinally.

The origin of this receptor is a middle-aged woman with COVID-19, enrolled during active disease. Source material: peripheral blood. The J gene is TRBJ2-2, the V gene TRBV7-6, with TRBD2 as a possible D gene (7 bases). The CDR3 sequence is CASRRGLAGELFF. In nucleotides, the CDR3 is TGTGCCAGCAGGCGGGGGCTCGCCGGGGAGCTGTTTTTT.